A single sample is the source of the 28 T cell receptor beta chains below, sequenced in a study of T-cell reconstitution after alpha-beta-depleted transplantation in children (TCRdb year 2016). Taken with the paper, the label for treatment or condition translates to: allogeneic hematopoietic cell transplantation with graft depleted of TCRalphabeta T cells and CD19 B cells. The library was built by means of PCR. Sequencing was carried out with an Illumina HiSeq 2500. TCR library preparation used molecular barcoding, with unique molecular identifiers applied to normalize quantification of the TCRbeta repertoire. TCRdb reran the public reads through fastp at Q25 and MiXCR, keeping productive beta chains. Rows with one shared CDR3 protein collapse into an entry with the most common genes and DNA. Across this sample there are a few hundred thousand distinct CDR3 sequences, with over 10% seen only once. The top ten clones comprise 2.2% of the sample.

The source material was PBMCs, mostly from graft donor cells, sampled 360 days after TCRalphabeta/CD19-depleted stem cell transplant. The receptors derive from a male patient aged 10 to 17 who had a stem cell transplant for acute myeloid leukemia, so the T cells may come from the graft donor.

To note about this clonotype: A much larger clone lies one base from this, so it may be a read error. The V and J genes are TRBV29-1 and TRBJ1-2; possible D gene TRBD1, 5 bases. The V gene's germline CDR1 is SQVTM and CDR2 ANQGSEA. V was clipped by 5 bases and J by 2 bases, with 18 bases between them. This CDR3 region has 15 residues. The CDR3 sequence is CSVLGRVRENYGYTF. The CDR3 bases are TGCAGCGTTCTCGGCAGGGTCAGAGAAAACTATGGCTACACCTTC.

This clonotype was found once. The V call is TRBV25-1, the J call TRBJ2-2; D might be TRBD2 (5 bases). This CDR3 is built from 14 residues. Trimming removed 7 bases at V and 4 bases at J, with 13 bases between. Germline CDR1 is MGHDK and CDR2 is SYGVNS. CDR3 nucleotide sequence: TGTGCCAGCATGGGGTCTGGGAGCACCGGGGAGCTGTTTTTT. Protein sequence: CASMGSGSTGELFF.

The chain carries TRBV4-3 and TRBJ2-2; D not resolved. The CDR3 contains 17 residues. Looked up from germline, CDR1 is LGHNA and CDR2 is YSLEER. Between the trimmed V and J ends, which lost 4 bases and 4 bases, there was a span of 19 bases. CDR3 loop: CASSPSGVGWLTGELFF. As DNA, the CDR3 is TGCGCCAGCAGCCCCTCCGGTGTAGGTTGGCTCACCGGGGAGCTGTTTTTT.

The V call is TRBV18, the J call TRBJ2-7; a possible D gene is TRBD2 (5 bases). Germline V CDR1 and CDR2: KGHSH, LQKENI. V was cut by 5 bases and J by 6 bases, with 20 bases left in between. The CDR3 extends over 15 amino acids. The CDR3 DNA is TGTGCCAGCTCATTGGCAGGCGGAGGAGGACCCGAGCAGTACTTC. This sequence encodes CASSLAGGGGPEQYF.

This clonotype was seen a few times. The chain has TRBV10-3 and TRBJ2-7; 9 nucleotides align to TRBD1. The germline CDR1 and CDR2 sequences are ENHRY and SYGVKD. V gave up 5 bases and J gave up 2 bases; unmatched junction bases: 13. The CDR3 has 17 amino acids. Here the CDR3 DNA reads TGTGCCATCAGTCCTTATTCCGGGACAGGGCCACCCTACGAGCAGTACTTC. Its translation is CAISPYSGTGPPYEQYF.

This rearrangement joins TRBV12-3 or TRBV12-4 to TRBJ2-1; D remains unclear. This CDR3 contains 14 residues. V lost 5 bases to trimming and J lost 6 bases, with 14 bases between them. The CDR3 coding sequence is TGTGCCAGCAGTCTACCTGAACTCCCCAATGAGCAGTTCTTC. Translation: CASSLPELPNEQFF.

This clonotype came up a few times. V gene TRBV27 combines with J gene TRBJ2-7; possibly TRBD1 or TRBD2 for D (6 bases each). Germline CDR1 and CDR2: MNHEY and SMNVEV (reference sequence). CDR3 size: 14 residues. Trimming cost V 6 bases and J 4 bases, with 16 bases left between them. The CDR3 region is CASSYLQGTYEQYF. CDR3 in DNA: TGTGCCAGCAGCTACCTCCAGGGGACTTACGAGCAGTACTTC.

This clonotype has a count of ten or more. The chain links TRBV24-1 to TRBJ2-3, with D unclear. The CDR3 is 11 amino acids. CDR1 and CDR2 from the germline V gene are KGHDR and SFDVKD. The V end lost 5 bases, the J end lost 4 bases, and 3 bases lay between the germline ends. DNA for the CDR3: TGTGCCACCAGTGGAGCAGATACGCAGTATTTT. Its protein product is CATSGADTQYF.

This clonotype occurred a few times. CDR3 loop: CASTPSPAAHYEQYF. In nucleotides, the CDR3 is TGTGCCAGCACCCCCTCGCCAGCAGCACATTACGAGCAGTACTTC. V gene TRBV28 combines with J gene TRBJ2-7, with unresolved D. The germline gives CDR1 MDHEN, CDR2 SYDVKM. The V end lost 7 bases, the J end lost 4 bases, and 20 bases lay between the germline ends. The CDR3 is 15 residues long.

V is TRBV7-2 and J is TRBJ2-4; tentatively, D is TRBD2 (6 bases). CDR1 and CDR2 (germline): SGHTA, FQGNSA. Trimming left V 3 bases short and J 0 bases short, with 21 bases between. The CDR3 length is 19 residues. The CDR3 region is CASSFLDSGTYLAKNIQYF. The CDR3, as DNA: TGTGCCAGCAGCTTCCTAGATAGCGGAACTTACCTAGCCAAAAACATTCAGTACTTC.

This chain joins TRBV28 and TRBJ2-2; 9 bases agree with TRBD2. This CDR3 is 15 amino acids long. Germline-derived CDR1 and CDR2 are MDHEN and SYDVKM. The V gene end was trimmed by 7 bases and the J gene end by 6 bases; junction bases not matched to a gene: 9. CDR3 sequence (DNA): TGTGCCAGCACCTGGGCGGGAGGGCCCCCCGGGGAGCTGTTTTTT. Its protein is CASTWAGGPPGELFF.

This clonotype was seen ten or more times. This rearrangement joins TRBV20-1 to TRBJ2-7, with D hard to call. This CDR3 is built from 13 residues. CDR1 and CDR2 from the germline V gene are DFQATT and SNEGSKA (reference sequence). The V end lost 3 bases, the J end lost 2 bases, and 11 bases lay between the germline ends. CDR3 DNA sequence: TGCAGTGCTAGGGCGACCCCGACCTACGAGCAGTACTTC. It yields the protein CSARATPTYEQYF.

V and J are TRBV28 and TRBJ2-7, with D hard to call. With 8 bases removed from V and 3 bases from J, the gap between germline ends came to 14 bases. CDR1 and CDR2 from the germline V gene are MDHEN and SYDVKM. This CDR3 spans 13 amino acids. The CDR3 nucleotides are TGTGCCAGCGCAACCCCGGGTCTCTACGAGCAGTACTTC. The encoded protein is CASATPGLYEQYF.

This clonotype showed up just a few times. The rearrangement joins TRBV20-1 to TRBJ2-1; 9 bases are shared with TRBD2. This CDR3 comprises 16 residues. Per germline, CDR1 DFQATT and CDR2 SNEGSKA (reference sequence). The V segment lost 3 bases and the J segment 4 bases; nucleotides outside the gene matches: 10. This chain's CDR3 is CSASGIAGESYNEQFF. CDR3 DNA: TGCAGTGCTAGTGGTATAGCGGGAGAAAGTTACAATGAGCAGTTCTTC.

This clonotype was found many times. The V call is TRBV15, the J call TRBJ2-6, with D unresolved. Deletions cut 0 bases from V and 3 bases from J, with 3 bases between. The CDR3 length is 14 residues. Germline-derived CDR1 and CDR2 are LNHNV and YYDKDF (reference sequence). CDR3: CATSRDFGANVLTF. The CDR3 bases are TGTGCCACCAGCAGAGATTTTGGGGCCAACGTCCTGACTTTC.

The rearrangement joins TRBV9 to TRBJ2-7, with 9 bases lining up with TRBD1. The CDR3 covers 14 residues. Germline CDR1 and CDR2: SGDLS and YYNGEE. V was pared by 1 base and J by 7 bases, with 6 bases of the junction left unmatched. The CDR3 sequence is CASSVTQGAREQYF. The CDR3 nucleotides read TGTGCCAGCAGCGTAACACAGGGGGCGAGGGAGCAGTACTTC.

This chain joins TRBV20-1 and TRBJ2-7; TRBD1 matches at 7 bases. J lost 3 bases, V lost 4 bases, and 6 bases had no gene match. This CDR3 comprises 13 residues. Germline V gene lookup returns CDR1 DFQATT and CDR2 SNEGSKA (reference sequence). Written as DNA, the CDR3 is TGCAGTGCTAAGAGAACAGGGGACTACGAGCAGTACTTC. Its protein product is CSAKRTGDYEQYF.

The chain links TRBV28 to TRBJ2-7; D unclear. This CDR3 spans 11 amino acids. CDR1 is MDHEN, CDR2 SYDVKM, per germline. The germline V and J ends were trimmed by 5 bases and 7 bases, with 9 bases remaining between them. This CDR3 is CASSTPVEQYF. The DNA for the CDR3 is TGTGCCAGCAGTACCCCCGTGGAGCAGTACTTC.

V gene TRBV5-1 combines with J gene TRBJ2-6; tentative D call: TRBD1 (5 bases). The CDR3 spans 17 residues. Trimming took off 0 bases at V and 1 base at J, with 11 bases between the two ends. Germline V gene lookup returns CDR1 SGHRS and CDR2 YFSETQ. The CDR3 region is CASSLVRAGSGANVLTF. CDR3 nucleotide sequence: TGCGCCAGCAGCTTGGTAAGGGCAGGGTCTGGGGCCAACGTCCTGACTTTC. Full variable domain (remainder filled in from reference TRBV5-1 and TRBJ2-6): KAGVTQTPRYLIKTRGQQVTLSCSPISGHRSVSWYQQTPGQGLQFLFEYFSETQRNKGNFPGRFSGRQFSNSRSEMNVSTLELGDSALYLCASSLVRAGSGANVLTFGAGSRLTVL.

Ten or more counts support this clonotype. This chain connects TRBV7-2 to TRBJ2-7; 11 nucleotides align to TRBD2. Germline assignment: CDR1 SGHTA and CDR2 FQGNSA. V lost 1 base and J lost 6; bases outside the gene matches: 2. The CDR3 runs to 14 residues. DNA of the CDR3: TGTGCCAGCAGCTTAGGGGGACTAGCGGTCGAGCAGTACTTC. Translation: CASSLGGLAVEQYF.

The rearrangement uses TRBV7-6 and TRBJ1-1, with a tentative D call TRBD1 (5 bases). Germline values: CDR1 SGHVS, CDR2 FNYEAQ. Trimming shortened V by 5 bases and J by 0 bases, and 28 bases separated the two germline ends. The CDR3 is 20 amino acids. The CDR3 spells CASSPQVVPGRISMNTEAFF. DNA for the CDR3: TGTGCCAGCAGCCCCCAAGTAGTTCCGGGACGAATATCAATGAACACTGAAGCTTTCTTT.

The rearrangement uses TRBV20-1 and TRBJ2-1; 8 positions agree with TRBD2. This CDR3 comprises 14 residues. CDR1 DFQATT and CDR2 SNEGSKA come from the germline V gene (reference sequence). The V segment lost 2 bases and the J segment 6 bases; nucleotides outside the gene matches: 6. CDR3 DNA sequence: TGCAGTGCTAGAACGGGAGGGCGGGGCAATGAGCAGTTCTTC. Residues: CSARTGGRGNEQFF.

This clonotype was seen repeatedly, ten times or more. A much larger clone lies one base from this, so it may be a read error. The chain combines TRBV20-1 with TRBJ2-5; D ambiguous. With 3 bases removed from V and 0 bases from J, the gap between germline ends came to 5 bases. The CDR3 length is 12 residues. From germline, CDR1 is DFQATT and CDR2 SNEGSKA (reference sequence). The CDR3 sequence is CSASGDQETQYF. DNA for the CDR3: TGCAGTGCTAGTGGGGACCAAGAGACCCAGTACTTC.

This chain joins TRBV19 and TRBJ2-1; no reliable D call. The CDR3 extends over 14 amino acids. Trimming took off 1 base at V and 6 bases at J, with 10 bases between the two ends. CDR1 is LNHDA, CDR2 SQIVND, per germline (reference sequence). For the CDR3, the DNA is TGTGCCAGTAGTATAGGGGCGCTCGGCAATGAGCAGTTCTTC. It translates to CASSIGALGNEQFF.

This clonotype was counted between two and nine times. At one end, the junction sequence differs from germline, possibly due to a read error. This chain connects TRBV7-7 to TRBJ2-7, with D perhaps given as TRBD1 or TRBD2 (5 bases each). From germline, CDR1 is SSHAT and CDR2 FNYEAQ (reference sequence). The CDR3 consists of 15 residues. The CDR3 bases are TGTGCTAGCAGCCCCGGGACCCCGCTCTCCTACGAGCAGTACTTC. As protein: CASSPGTPLSYEQYF.

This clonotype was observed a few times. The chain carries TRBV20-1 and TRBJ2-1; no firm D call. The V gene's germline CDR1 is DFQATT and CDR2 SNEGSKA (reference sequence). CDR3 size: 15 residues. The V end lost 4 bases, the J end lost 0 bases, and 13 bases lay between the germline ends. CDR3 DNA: TGCAGTGCTACCCGCCTTGCTAGCTCCTACAATGAGCAGTTCTTC. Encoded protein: CSATRLASSYNEQFF.

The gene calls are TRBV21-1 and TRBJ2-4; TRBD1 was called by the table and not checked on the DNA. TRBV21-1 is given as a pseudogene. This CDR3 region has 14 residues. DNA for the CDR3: TGTGCCAGCAGACGGGCCCGGGTACAGGATATTCAGTACTTC. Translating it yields CASRRARVQDIQYF.

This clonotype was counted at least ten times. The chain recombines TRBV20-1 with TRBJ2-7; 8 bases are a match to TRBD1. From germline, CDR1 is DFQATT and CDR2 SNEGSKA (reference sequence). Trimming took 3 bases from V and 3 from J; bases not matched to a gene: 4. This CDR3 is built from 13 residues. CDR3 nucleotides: TGCAGTGCTAGCCTGGACAGGGTCTACGAGCAGTACTTC. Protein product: CSASLDRVYEQYF.